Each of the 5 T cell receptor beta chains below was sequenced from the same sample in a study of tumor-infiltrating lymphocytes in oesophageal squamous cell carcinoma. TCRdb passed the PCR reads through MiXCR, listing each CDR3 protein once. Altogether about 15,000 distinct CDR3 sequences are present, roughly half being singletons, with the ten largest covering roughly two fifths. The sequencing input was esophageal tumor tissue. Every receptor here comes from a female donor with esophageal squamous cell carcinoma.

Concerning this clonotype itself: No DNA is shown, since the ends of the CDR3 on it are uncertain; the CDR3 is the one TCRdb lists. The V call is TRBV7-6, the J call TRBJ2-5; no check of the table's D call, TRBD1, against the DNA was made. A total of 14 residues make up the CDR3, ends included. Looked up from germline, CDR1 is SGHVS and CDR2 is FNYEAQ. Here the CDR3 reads CASSVGTGTSPLHF.

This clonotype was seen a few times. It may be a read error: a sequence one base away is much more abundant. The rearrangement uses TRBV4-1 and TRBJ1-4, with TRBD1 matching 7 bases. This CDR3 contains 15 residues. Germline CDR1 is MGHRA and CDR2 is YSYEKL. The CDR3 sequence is CTSSLWGQSNEKLFF. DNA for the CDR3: TGCACCAGCAGCCTCTGGGGACAGAGTAATGAAAAACTGTTTTTT.

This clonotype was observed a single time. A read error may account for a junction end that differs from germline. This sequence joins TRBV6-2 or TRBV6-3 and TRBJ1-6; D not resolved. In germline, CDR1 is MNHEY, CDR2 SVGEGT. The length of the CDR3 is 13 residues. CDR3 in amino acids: CASSYRTSNEQYF. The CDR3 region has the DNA TGTGCCAGCAGTTACAGGACTAGCAACGAGCAGTACTTT.

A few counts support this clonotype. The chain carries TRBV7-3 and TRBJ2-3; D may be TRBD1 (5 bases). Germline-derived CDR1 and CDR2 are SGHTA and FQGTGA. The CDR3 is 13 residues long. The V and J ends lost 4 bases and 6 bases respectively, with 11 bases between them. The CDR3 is CASSSFQGDTQYF. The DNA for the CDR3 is TGTGCCAGCAGCTCCTTCCAGGGCGATACGCAGTATTTT.

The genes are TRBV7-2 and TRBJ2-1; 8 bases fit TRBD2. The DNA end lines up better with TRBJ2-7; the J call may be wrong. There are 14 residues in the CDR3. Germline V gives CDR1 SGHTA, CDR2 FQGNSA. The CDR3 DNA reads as TGTGCCAGCAGTCAGACGGGAGGGCCCTACGAGCAGTACTTC. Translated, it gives CASSQTGGPYEQYF.